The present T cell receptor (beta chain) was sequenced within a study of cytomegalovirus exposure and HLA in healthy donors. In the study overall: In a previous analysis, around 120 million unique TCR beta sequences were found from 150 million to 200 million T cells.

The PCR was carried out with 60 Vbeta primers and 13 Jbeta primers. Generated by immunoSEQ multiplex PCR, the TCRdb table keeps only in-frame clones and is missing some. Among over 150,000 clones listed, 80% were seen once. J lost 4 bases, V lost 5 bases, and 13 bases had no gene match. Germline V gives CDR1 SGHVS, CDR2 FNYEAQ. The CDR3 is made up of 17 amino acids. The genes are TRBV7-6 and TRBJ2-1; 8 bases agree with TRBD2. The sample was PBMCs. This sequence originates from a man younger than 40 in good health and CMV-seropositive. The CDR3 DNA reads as TGTGCCAGCAGCCCGAGCATCGGCGGGAGGTCATACAATGAGCAGTTCTTC. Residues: CASSPSIGGRSYNEQFF. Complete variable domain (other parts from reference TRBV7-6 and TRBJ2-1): GAGVSQSPRYKVTKRGQDVALRCDPISGHVSLYWYRQALGQGPEFLTYFNYEAQQDKSGLPNDRFSAERPEGSISTLTIQRTEQRDSAMYRCASSPSIGGRSYNEQFFGPGTRLTVL.